This TCR beta chain was identified during a study of cytomegalovirus exposure and HLA in healthy donors. After removal of 0 bases from V and 8 bases from J, the junction contained 10 bases not matched to a gene. The CDR3 runs to 17 residues. Germline lookup yields CDR1 SGHRS and CDR2 YFSETQ. PCR involved 60 Vbeta and 13 Jbeta primers. Method: immunoSEQ multiplex PCR; TCRdb's copy keeps in-frame clones and lacks some. The sample shows around 200,000 clones, 86% of them seen only once. This clone showed up just once. Sequenced: PBMCs. The TCR sequence derives from a young woman in good health and CMV-seronegative. The genes are TRBV5-1 and TRBJ2-1; 11 bases map to TRBD2. The CDR3 DNA follows: TGCGCCAGCAGCTTGGTGGAGAGACTAGCGGGAAGCGATGAGCAGTTCTTC. This translates into CASSLVERLAGSDEQFF.